This T cell receptor beta chain was sequenced during a study of CD8 T cells in Susac syndrome. RNA, at about 0.45 to 1 ug, was reverse transcribed with random hexamers. TCRdb re-derived calls from the immunoSEQ multiplex PCR reads in MiXCR, one entry per CDR3 protein. The profile shows approximately 180,000 distinct CDR3 sequences, roughly nine tenths of them singletons. Germline V gives CDR1 LNHDA, CDR2 SQIVND (reference sequence). The CDR3 extends over 12 amino acids. The V segment lost 3 bases and the J segment 7 bases; nucleotides outside the gene matches: 0. Sequencing used CD4+ T cells from PBMCs. The TCR was taken from a human donor with Susac syndrome. The rearrangement joins TRBV19 to TRBJ2-5; 9 bases map to TRBD1. Here the CDR3 DNA reads TGTGCCAGTAGTATGGGACAGGGGACCCAGTACTTC. Amino acids: CASSMGQGTQYF.